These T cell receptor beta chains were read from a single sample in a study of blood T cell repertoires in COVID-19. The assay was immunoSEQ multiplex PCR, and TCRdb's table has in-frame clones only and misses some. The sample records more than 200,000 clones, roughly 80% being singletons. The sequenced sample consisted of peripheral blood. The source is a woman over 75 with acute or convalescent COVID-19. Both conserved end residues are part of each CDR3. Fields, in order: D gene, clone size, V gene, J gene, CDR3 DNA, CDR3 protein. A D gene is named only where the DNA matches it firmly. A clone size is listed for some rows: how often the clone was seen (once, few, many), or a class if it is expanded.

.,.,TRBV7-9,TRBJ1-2,TGTGCCAGCAGCCCCCCGACCTACGACAGGTCCGGCTATGGCTACACCTTC,CASSPPTYDRSGYGYTF
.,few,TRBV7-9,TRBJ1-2,TGTGCCAGCAGCTTAAGTGGTCGAACCAGTGGCTACACCTTC,CASSLSGRTSGYTF
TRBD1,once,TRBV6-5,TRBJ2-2,TGTGCCAGCAGAACCGGACAGGGGCCCGGGGAGCTGTTTTTT,CASRTGQGPGELFF
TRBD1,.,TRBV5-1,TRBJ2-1,TGCGCCAGCAGCTCCGCCTACGGGACAGGTGGAACAAGTGAGCAGTTCTTC,CASSSAYGTGGTSEQFF
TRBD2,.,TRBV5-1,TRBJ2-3,TGCGCCAGCAAAAGGACTAGCGGAGGCACAGATACGCAGTATTTT,CASKRTSGGTDTQYF
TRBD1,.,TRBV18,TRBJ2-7,TGTGCCAGCTCACCTGCGACAGGGTACGACGAGCAGTACTTC,CASSPATGYDEQYF
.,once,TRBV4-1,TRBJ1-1,TGCGCCAGCAGCCAAGATCTCCGTTACACTGAAGCTTTCTTT,CASSQDLRYTEAFF
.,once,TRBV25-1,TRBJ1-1,TGTGCCAGCAGTGAATATATGACAGGGAACACTGAAGCTTTCTTT,CASSEYMTGNTEAFF
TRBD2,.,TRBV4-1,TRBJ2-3,TGCGCCAGCAGCCAAGATTTCACTGGGGGGGCAGATACGCAGTATTTT,CASSQDFTGGADTQYF
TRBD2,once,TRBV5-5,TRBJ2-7,TGTGCCAGCAGCTTGGGACTAGCGGGATCCTACGAGCAGTACTTC,CASSLGLAGSYEQYF
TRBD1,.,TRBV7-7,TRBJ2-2,TGTGCCAGCAGAACCGGGACAGGGACCGGGGAGCTGTTTTTT,CASRTGTGTGELFF
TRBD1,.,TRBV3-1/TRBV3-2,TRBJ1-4,TGTGCCAGCCGACTCGGGGTGGCAGGGGGTGAAAAACTGTTTTTT,CASRLGVAGGEKLFF
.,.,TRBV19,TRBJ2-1,TGTGCCACCAATCCGGGAGCAACTGAGCAGTTCTTC,CATNPGATEQFF
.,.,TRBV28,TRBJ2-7,TGTGCCAGCAGTTTGCCAAACAGGGCTCTCTACGAGCAGTACTTC,CASSLPNRALYEQYF
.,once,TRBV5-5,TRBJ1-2,TGTGCCAGCAGCTTGCGGACAGACTTATATAACTATGGCTACACCTTC,CASSLRTDLYNYGYTF
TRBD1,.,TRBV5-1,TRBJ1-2,TGCGCCAGCAGCTTGAGGACAGGGGGCATCTATGGCTACACCTTC,CASSLRTGGIYGYTF
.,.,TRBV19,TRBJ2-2,TGTGCCACCAAGGGAAGGAGGGAGAACACCGGGGAGCTGTTTTTT,CATKGRRENTGELFF
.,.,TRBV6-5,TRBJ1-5,TGTGCCAGCAGCTGGACAGATCAGCCCCAGCATTTT,CASSWTDQPQHF
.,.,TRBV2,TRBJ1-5,TGTGCCAGCAACCGAGGGAGGGATCAGCCCCAGCATTTT,CASNRGRDQPQHF
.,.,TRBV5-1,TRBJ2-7,TGCGCCAGCAGCTTTGTCACGCGCCCCGGGTCAACCTACGAGCAGTACTTC,CASSFVTRPGSTYEQYF
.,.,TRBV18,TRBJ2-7,TGTGCCAGCTCACCACCAGTACAGGGCCACTACGAGCAGTACTTC,CASSPPVQGHYEQYF
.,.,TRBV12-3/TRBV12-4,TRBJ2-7,TGTGCCAGCAGTTTAGTGGGGCGAGGGCAGTACTTC,CASSLVGRGQYF
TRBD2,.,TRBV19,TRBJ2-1,TGTGCCAGTAGTATTGGCGGGGGACTACAGTTCTTC,CASSIGGGLQFF
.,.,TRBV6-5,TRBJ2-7,TGTGCCAGCAGTCCCCTGGACAGAGGGGGCTACGAGCAGTACTTC,CASSPLDRGGYEQYF
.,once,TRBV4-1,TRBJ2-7,TGCGCCAGCAGCCGGCAAGCGGGACAGGCAGGTCACGAGCAGTACTTC,CASSRQAGQAGHEQYF
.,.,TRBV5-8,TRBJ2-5,TGTGCCAGCAGCCACCTGGGGGGTCCCGGGGAGACCCAGTACTTC,CASSHLGGPGETQYF
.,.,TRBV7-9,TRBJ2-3,TGTGCCAGCAGCTTTGGGGCTACCTCCGGAAGTGTCACAGATACGCAGTATTTT,CASSFGATSGSVTDTQYF
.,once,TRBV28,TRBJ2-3,TGTGCCAGCAGTGCTCAACTAATCGGGGAGGATACGCAGTATTTT,CASSAQLIGEDTQYF
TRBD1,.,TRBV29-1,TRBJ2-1,TGCAGCGTTGAGGGCAGGGGGCGCAGAAATGAGCAGTTCTTC,CSVEGRGRRNEQFF
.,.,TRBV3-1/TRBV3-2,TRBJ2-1,TGTGCCAGCAGCCAGGGCGGAGGGCGGAATGAGCAGTTCTTC,CASSQGGGRNEQFF
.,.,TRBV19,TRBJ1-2,TGTGCCAGCAATACAGGGATCAACTATGGCTACACCTTC,CASNTGINYGYTF
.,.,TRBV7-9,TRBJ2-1,TGTGCCAGCAGCTTAGCGGAGGGGAAGCAGTTCTTC,CASSLAEGKQFF
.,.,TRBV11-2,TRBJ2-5,TGTGCCAGCAGCTCCTTAGACAGTTGGGAGACCCAGTACTTC,CASSSLDSWETQYF
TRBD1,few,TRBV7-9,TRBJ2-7,TGTGCCAGCAGCCGACCGGGGACAGGGGGTTCCTACGAGCAGTACTTC,CASSRPGTGGSYEQYF
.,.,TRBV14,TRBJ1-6,TGTGCCAGCAGCCTCCCTCCAGGGCGAGGTTCACCCCTCCACTTT,CASSLPPGRGSPLHF
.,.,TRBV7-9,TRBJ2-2,TGTGCCAGCAGCCGAGGACAAGTGAACACCGGGGAGCTGTTTTTT,CASSRGQVNTGELFF
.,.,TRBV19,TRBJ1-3,TGTGCCAGTAGTAACCAGGGGCTCTCTGGAAACACCATATATTTT,CASSNQGLSGNTIYF
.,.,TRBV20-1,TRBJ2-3,TGCAGTCAAGGGGGCACAGATACGCAGTATTTT,CSQGGTDTQYF
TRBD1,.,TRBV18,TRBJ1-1,TGTGCCAGCTCACCAGATAGCCGTTGGACAGGGGTCACTGAAGCTTTCTTT,CASSPDSRWTGVTEAFF
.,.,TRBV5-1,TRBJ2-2,TGCGCCAGCAGCGGCCGGACAAACACCGGGGAGCTGTTTTTT,CASSGRTNTGELFF
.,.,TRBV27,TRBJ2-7,TGTGCCAGCAAGGTGGACTACGGATACGAGCAGTACTTC,CASKVDYGYEQYF
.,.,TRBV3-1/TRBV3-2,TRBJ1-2,TGTGCCAGCAGCCAGAGGGTTGCCTATGGCTACACCTTC,CASSQRVAYGYTF
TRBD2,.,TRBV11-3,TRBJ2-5,TGTGCCAGCAGCTTAGGACTAGCGGGATCCCAAGAGACCCAGTACTTC,CASSLGLAGSQETQYF
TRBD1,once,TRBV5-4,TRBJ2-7,TGTGCCAGCAGCCGAGGACAGGGCTTTACCTACGAGCAGTACTTC,CASSRGQGFTYEQYF
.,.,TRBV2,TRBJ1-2,TGTGCCAGCAGTGAGGCAGGCTGGGCTATGGGCTACACCTTC,CASSEAGWAMGYTF
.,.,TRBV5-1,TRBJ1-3,TGCGCCAGCAGCTTGGCCGGTGCAGGGAGGGGAAACACCATATATTTT,CASSLAGAGRGNTIYF
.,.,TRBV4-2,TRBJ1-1,TGTGCCAGCAGCCAAGAAATCAGGGGCACTGAAGCTTTCTTT,CASSQEIRGTEAFF
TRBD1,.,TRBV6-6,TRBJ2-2,TGTGCCAGCAGTTACCCCGCAGGGGGCAACACCGGGGAGCTGTTTTTT,CASSYPAGGNTGELFF
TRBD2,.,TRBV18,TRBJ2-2,TGTGCCAGCTCACCTCGTCCGGGGGGAATCCCCGGGGAGCTGTTTTTT,CASSPRPGGIPGELFF
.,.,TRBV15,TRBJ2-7,TGTGCCACCAGCAGAACTCCTTCCTACGAGCAGTACTTC,CATSRTPSYEQYF
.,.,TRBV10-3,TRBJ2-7,TGTGCCATCAGTCCTCTTACAGGGTCCTACGAGCAGTACTTC,CAISPLTGSYEQYF
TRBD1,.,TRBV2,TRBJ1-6,TGTGCCAGCAGTGAAGGACAGGGAGGTTCACCCCTCCACTTT,CASSEGQGGSPLHF